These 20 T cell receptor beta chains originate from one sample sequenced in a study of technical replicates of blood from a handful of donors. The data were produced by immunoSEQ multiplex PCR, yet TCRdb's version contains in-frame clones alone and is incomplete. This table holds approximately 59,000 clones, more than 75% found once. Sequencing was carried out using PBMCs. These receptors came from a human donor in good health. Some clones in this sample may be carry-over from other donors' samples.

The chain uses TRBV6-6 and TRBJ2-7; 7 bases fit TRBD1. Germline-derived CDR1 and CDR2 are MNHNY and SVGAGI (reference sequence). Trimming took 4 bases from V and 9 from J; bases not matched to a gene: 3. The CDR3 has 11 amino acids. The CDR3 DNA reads TGTGCCAGCAGTTCGACAGGGCTGCAGTACTTC. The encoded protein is CASSSTGLQYF.

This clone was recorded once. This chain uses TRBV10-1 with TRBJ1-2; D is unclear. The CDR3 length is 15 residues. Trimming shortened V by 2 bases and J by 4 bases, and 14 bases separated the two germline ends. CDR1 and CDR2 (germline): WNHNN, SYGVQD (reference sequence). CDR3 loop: CASSEGSPRGYGYTF. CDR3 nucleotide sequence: TGCGCCAGCAGTGAGGGCTCGCCGCGGGGCTATGGCTACACCTTC.

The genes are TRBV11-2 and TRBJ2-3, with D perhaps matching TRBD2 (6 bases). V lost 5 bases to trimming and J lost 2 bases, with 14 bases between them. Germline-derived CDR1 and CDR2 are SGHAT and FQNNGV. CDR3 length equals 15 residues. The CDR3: CASSRTGTATDTQYF. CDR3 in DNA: TGTGCCAGCAGCCGAACCGGGACTGCCACAGATACGCAGTATTTT.

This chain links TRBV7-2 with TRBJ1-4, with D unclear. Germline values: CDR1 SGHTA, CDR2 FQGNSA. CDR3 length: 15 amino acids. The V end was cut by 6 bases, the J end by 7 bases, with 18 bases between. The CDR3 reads CASSQTPGSTEKLFF. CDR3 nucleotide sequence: TGTGCCAGCAGTCAGACCCCCGGGTCGACTGAAAAACTGTTTTTT.

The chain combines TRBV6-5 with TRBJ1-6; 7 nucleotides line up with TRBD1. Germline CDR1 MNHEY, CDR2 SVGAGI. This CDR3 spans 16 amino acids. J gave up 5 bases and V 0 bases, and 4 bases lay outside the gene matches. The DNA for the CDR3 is TGTGCCAGCAGTTACTCTGGGACAGCCAATAATTCACCCCTCCACTTT. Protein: CASSYSGTANNSPLHF.

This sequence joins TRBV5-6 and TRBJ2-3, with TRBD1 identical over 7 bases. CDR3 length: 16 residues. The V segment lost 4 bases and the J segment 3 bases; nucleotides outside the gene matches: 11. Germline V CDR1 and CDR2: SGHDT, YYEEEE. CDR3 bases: TGTGCCAGCAGCCCTACCTCAGGGGGTTGGACAGATACGCAGTATTTT. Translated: CASSPTSGGWTDTQYF.

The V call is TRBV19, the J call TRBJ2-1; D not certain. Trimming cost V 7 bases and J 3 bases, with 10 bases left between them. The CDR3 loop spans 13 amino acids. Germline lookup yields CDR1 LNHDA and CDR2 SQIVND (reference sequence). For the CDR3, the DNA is TGTGCCAGTACCGTCTCGGGCTACAATGAGCAGTTCTTC. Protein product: CASTVSGYNEQFF.

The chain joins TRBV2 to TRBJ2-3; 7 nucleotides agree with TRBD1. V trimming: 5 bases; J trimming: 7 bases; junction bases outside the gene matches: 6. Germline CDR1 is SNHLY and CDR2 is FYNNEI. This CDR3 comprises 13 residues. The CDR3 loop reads CASSSGGEYTQYF. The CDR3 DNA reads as TGTGCCAGCAGTTCAGGGGGAGAATATACGCAGTATTTT.

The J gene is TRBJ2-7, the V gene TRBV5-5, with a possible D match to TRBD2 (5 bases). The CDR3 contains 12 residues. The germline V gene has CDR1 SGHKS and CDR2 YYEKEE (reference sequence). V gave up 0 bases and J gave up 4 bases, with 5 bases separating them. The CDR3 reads CASSLGGYEQYF. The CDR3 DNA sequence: TGTGCCAGCAGCTTGGGCGGGTACGAGCAGTACTTC.

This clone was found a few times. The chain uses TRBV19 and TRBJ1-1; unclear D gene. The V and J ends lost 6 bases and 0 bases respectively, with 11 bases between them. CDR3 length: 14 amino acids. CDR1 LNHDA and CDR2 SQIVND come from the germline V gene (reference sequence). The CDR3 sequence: CASRGRIMNTEAFF. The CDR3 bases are TGTGCCAGTAGGGGCAGAATCATGAACACTGAAGCTTTCTTT.

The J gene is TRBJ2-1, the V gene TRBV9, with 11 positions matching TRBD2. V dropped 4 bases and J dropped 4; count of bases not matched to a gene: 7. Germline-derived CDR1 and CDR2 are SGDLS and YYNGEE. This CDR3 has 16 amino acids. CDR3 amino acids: CASSPIAGGPYNEQFF. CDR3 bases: TGTGCCAGCAGCCCGATAGCGGGAGGGCCGTACAATGAGCAGTTCTTC. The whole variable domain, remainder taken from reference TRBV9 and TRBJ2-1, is DSGVTQTPKHLITATGQRVTLRCSPRSGDLSVYWYQQSLDQGLQFLIQYYNGEERAKGNILERFSAQQFPDLHSELNLSSLELGDSALYFCASSPIAGGPYNEQFFGPGTRLTVL.

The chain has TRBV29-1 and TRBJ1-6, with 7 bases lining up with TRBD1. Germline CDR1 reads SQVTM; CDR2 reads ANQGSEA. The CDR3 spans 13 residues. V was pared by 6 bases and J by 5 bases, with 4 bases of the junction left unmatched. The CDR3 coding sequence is TGCAGCGTCCATGGACAGGATAATTCACCCCTCCACTTT. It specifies CSVHGQDNSPLHF. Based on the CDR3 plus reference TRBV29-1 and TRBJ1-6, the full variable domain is SAVISQKPSRDICQRGTSLTIQCQVDSQVTMMFWYRQQPGQSLTLIATANQGSEATYESGFVIDKFPISRPNLTFSTLTVSNMSPEDSSIYLCSVHGQDNSPLHFGNGTRLTVT.

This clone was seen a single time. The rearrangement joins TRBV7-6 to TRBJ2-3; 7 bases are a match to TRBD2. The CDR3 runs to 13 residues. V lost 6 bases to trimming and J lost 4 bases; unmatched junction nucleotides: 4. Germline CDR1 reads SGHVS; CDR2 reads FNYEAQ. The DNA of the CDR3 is TGTGCCAGCAGTAAGACTAGCCCAGATACGCAGTATTTT. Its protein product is CASSKTSPDTQYF.

The CDR3 DNA is TGTGCCAGCCCCAAAGAGCGGACAGGGAACACTGAAGCTTTCTTT. Its translation: CASPKERTGNTEAFF. V usage is TRBV21-1 and J usage is TRBJ1-1; the table's D gene call, TRBD1, was not cross checked with the DNA. TRBV21-1 is annotated as a pseudogene. The CDR3 runs 15 residues.

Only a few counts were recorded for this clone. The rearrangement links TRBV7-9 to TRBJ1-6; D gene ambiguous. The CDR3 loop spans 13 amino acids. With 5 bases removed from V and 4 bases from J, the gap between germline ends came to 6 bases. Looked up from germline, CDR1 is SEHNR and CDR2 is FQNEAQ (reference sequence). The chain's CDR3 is CASSHGYNSPLHF. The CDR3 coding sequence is TGTGCCAGCAGCCACGGGTATAATTCACCCCTCCACTTT.

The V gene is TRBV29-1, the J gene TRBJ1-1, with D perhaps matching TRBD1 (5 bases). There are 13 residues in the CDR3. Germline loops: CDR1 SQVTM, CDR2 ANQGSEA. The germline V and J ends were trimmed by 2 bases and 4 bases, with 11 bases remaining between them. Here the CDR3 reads CSVEYAGLTEAFF. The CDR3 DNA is TGCAGCGTTGAATATGCAGGGCTCACTGAAGCTTTCTTT.

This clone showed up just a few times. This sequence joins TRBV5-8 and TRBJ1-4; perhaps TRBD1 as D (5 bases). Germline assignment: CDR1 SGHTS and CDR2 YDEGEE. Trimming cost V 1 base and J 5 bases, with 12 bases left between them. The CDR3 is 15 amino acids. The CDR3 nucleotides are TGTGCCAGCAGCTTGATGACAGCCCAAAATGAAAAACTGTTTTTT. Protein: CASSLMTAQNEKLFF.

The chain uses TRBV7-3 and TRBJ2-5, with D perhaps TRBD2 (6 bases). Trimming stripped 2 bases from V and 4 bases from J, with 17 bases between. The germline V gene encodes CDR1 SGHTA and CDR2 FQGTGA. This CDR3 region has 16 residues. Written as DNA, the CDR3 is TGTGCCAGCAGCTTAGGGTCCTCGGGAGCAGCAGAGACCCAGTACTTC. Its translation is CASSLGSSGAAETQYF.

This CDR3 reads CASSVDSSGNTIYF. As DNA, the CDR3 is TGTGCCAGCAGCGTAGACTCGTCAGGAAACACCATATATTTT. V gene TRBV9 combines with J gene TRBJ1-3; D not resolved. Germline-derived CDR1 and CDR2 are SGDLS and YYNGEE. The CDR3 length is 14 residues. Trimming cost V 0 bases and J 4 bases, with 8 bases left between them.

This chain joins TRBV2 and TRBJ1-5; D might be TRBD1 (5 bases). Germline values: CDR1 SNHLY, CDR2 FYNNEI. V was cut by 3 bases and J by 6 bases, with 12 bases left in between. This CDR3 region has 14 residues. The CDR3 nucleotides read TGTGCCAGCAGTGACCTTTCGGGGGTTCAGCCCCAGCATTTT. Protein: CASSDLSGVQPQHF. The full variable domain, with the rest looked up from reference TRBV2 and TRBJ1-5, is EPEVTQTPSHQVTQMGQEVILRCVPISNHLYFYWYRQILGQKVEFLVSFYNNEISEKSEIFDDQFSVERPDGSNFTLKIRSTKLEDSAMYFCASSDLSGVQPQHFGDGTRLSIL.